Presented here are 15 T cell receptor beta chains from one specimen sequenced in a study of T cells in Graves' hyperthyroidism and ophthalmopathy. Researchers amplified the TCR beta CDR3 regions from RNA transcripts. TCR CDR3 underwent first-round RT-PCR with the HTBI primer set. Via MiXCR, TCRdb re-called the multiplex PCR reads, giving one row per CDR3 protein. The repertoire holds about 570,000 distinct CDR3 sequences, just over 45% seen once, with 19% in the top ten. The sequencing sample was made of peripheral blood or thyroid tissue (not recorded which). The receptors were gathered from an adult woman with Graves' disease, either hyperthyroidism or ophthalmopathy (not recorded which).

This clonotype was observed a single time. The chain employs TRBV20-1 and TRBJ1-1; 7 bases align to TRBD1. The CDR3 sequence is 14 residues long. The V segment lost 3 bases and the J segment 8 bases; nucleotides outside the gene matches: 12. CDR1 is DFQATT and CDR2 is SNEGSKA in the germline V gene (reference sequence). The CDR3 sequence: CSASVNRGKGEAFF. In DNA, the CDR3 is TGCAGTGCTAGTGTCAACAGGGGAAAAGGGGAAGCTTTCTTT.

V and J are TRBV28 and TRBJ2-7, with D unclear. Germline V CDR1 and CDR2: MDHEN, SYDVKM. The CDR3 totals 11 residues. Trimming cost V 10 bases and J 0 bases, with 7 bases left between them. The CDR3 here is CATRSSYEQYF. The CDR3 nucleotides are TGTGCCACCAGGAGCTCCTACGAGCAGTACTTC.

V gene TRBV7-9 combines with J gene TRBJ1-1; D unclear. The germline V gene encodes CDR1 SEHNR and CDR2 FQNEAQ (reference sequence). The CDR3 has 15 amino acids. The V end was cut by 5 bases, the J end by 0 bases, with 13 bases between. CDR3 residues: CASSLPVELNTEAFF. CDR3 coding DNA: TGTGCCAGCAGCCTTCCGGTCGAATTGAACACTGAAGCTTTCTTT.

The V and J genes are TRBV7-3 and TRBJ2-4; perhaps TRBD2 as D (5 bases). The CDR3 runs to 13 residues. From germline, CDR1 is SGHTA and CDR2 FQGTGA. The V end was cut by 5 bases, the J end by 8 bases, with 13 bases between. In DNA form, the CDR3 reads TGTGCCAGCAGCCCCCTCAACGGGGACATTCAGTACTTC. Protein sequence: CASSPLNGDIQYF.

This clonotype was counted at least ten times. The chain carries TRBV6-1 and TRBJ1-6; no firm D call. In germline, CDR1 is MNHNS, CDR2 SASEGT. V lost 6 bases to trimming and J lost 7 bases, with 4 bases between them. CDR3 length equals 11 residues. CDR3 in amino acids: CASRLNSPLHF. The DNA of the CDR3 is TGTGCCAGCAGATTGAATTCACCCCTCCACTTT.

The chain is built from TRBV7-9 and TRBJ2-3; unclear D gene. The CDR3 has 12 residues. The V gene's germline CDR1 is SEHNR and CDR2 FQNEAQ (reference sequence). Trimming took 6 bases from V and 4 from J, leaving 8 bases between them. The CDR3 loop reads CASRPTADTQYF. The DNA for the CDR3 is TGTGCCAGCAGGCCAACAGCAGATACGCAGTATTTT.

This clonotype occurred many times. The CDR3 DNA reads TGTGCCAGCAGCCAAATTTTCCGGGACGGCGAGACCCAGTACTTC. Amino acid sequence: CASSQIFRDGETQYF. The chain uses TRBV3-1 and TRBJ2-5, with D perhaps TRBD1 or TRBD2 (5 bases each). The CDR3 is 15 residues long. Germline V CDR1 and CDR2: LGHDT, YNNKEL (reference sequence). Trimming took 2 bases from V and 5 from J, leaving 15 bases between them.

This chain uses TRBV9 with TRBJ2-7, with TRBD2 identical over 12 bases. J lost 3 bases, V lost 4 bases, and 8 bases had no gene match. Germline V lookup: CDR1 SGDLS, CDR2 YYNGEE. CDR3 length: 16 residues. The CDR3 coding sequence is TGTGCCAGCAGCTTCATCCCTAGCGGGAGGGTCTACGAGCAGTACTTC. Translating gives CASSFIPSGRVYEQYF.

This clonotype was counted many times. The chain joins TRBV11-2 to TRBJ2-7; unclear D gene. Germline CDR1 SGHAT, CDR2 FQNNGV. The germline V and J ends were trimmed by 4 bases and 6 bases, with 16 bases remaining between them. CDR3 length equals 14 residues. CDR3 loop: CASSSPTRKFEQYF. CDR3 DNA: TGTGCCAGCAGCTCGCCGACCCGAAAATTCGAGCAGTACTTC.

J is TRBJ1-2 and V is TRBV15; D not resolved. Trimming took off 0 bases at V and 6 bases at J, with 11 bases between the two ends. Germline CDR1 is LNHNV and CDR2 is YYDKDF (reference sequence). This CDR3 region has 14 residues. The CDR3 sequence: CATSRERTSDGYTF. CDR3 DNA sequence: TGTGCCACCAGCAGAGAAAGGACGTCGGATGGCTACACCTTC.

This rearrangement joins TRBV10-3 to TRBJ1-3; D may be TRBD1 (6 bases). Germline CDR1 ENHRY, CDR2 SYGVKD. Trimming stripped 5 bases from V and 9 bases from J, with 8 bases between. This CDR3 is 11 amino acids long. In DNA, the CDR3 is TGTGCCATCAGTCAACAGGGCACCATATATTTT. Translated, it gives CAISQQGTIYF.

The rearrangement joins TRBV19 to TRBJ2-7; 9 bases map to TRBD2. Germline values: CDR1 LNHDA, CDR2 SQIVND (reference sequence). CDR3 length: 14 amino acids. V was clipped by 5 bases and J by 6 bases; unmatched bases: 8. The CDR3 sequence is CASSQASGMVEQYF. The CDR3 DNA is TGTGCCAGTAGTCAGGCTAGCGGGATGGTCGAGCAGTACTTC.

This clonotype was counted between two and nine times. The J gene is TRBJ1-2, the V gene TRBV29-1, with 9 bases matching TRBD1. Trimming took 3 bases from V and 5 from J; bases not matched to a gene: 4. Germline V CDR1 and CDR2: SQVTM, ANQGSEA. The CDR3 is 13 residues long. CDR3 in amino acids: CSVETGGDYGYTF. DNA of the CDR3: TGCAGCGTTGAGACAGGGGGAGATTATGGCTACACCTTC.

V is TRBV15 and J is TRBJ1-3; tentative D call: TRBD1 (5 bases). Deletions cut 0 bases from V and 6 bases from J, with 12 bases between. The germline gives CDR1 LNHNV, CDR2 YYDKDF (reference sequence). The CDR3 contains 15 residues. As DNA, the CDR3 is TGTGCCACCAGCAGAGAAGGTGGGACTGAAAACACCATATATTTT. Encoded protein: CATSREGGTENTIYF. Full variable domain (missing parts from reference TRBV15 and TRBJ1-3): DAMVIQNPRYQVTQFGKPVTLSCSQTLNHNVMYWYQQKSSQAPKLLFHYYDKDFNNEADTPDNFQSRRPNTSFCFLDIRSPGLGDTAMYLCATSREGGTENTIYFGEGSWLTVV.

This clonotype showed up many times. A junction boundary mismatches the germline segment, possibly from a read error. V and J are TRBV12-3 or TRBV12-4 and TRBJ2-7; D is uncertain. The CDR3 is 13 amino acids. CDR3 sequence reads: CANSLDEVYEQYF. The CDR3, as DNA: TGTGCCAACAGTTTAGATGAGGTCTACGAGCAGTACTTC.